Shown below are 30 T cell receptor beta chains from a single sample sequenced in a study of blood T cell repertoires in COVID-19. Profiled with immunoSEQ multiplex PCR; TCRdb holds only in-frame clones, not every one. The sample lists about 160,000 clones; roughly 85% were seen once. Sequenced input: peripheral blood. All receptors derive from a man between 65 and 79 years old with acute or convalescent COVID-19.

V usage is TRBV7-8 and J usage is TRBJ1-1, with TRBD1 matching over 7 bases. Germline-derived CDR1 and CDR2 are SGHVS and FQNEAQ. The CDR3 has 13 amino acids. Unmatched junction bases numbered 3, after V lost 7 bases and J lost 1 base. CDR3 residues: CASTRTGNTEAFF. The CDR3 DNA sequence: TGTGCCAGCACCCGGACAGGGAACACTGAAGCTTTCTTT.

The CDR3 DNA is TGTGCCAGTAGTCTATCCGGGACTAGCGGAAGTTACAATGAGCAGTTCTTC. Translated, it gives CASSLSGTSGSYNEQFF. The chain has TRBV19 and TRBJ2-1; TRBD2 matches 11 bases. The CDR3 contains 17 residues. With 5 bases clipped from V and 4 bases from J, the junction kept 10 bases outside the gene matches. CDR1 and CDR2 from the germline V gene are LNHDA and SQIVND (reference sequence).

The chain is built from TRBV6-5 and TRBJ2-2, with 14 positions matching TRBD2. The germline V gene has CDR1 MNHEY and CDR2 SVGAGI. The CDR3 is made up of 15 amino acids. Germline trimming cut 6 bases from V and 9 bases from J; bases unmatched to any gene: 6. CDR3 coding DNA: TGTGCCAGCAGCGCCGGGACTAGCGGGAGACGGGAGCTGTTTTTT. Translation: CASSAGTSGRRELFF.

This clone was counted only a few times. The gene calls are TRBV10-2 and TRBJ2-7; 12 nucleotides match TRBD2. V dropped 5 bases and J dropped 0; count of bases not matched to a gene: 14. The CDR3 has 19 residues. Germline loops: CDR1 WSHSY, CDR2 SAAADI. CDR3 region: CASSIARTSGKIFSYEQYF. The CDR3 coding sequence is TGCGCCAGCAGTATTGCCCGGACTAGCGGGAAAATTTTCTCCTACGAGCAGTACTTC.

The chain links TRBV27 to TRBJ1-4; no clear D gene. The V end lost 3 bases, the J end lost 0 bases, and 8 bases lay between the germline ends. The CDR3 extends over 15 amino acids. Germline CDR1 and CDR2: MNHEY and SMNVEV (reference sequence). This CDR3 reads CASSLQLATNEKLFF. CDR3 nucleotides: TGTGCCAGCAGTTTGCAGCTAGCAACTAATGAAAAACTGTTTTTT.

The V gene is TRBV5-1, the J gene TRBJ2-1, with D maybe TRBD2 (5 bases). V dropped 4 bases and J dropped 0 bases, with 11 bases sitting between them. The germline V gene has CDR1 SGHRS and CDR2 YFSETQ. This CDR3 region has 15 residues. DNA of the CDR3: TGCGCCAGCAGCAGAGGAGGCGGCTCCTACAATGAGCAGTTCTTC. Its translation is CASSRGGGSYNEQFF.

The CDR3 sequence: CASSLHRQGNYNEQFF. The CDR3 DNA reads TGTGCCAGCAGCCTACATAGACAGGGAAATTACAATGAGCAGTTCTTC. The chain has TRBV11-2 and TRBJ2-1; 7 bases align to TRBD1. Germline values: CDR1 SGHAT, CDR2 FQNNGV. V was pared by 5 bases and J by 4 bases, with 11 bases of the junction left unmatched. This CDR3 has 16 residues.

The rearrangement uses TRBV24-1 and TRBJ2-5; 7 nucleotides line up with TRBD1. CDR3 length: 15 residues. Germline lookup yields CDR1 KGHDR and CDR2 SFDVKD. The V segment lost 0 bases and the J segment 0 bases; nucleotides outside the gene matches: 0. The CDR3 reads CATSDLTGDQETQYF. CDR3 nucleotide sequence: TGTGCCACCAGTGATTTGACAGGGGACCAAGAGACCCAGTACTTC.

This sequence joins TRBV19 and TRBJ2-1; 11 bases match TRBD2. Germline V gene sequence: CDR1 LNHDA, CDR2 SQIVND (reference sequence). Trimming cost V 4 bases and J 2 bases; bases outside gene matches: 13. This CDR3 spans 19 amino acids. CDR3 loop: CASSTPTSPSGRTYNEQFF. The CDR3 region has the DNA TGTGCCAGTAGTACTCCCACAAGCCCTAGCGGGAGGACCTACAATGAGCAGTTCTTC.

CDR3 in DNA: TGCGCCAGCAGCCAAGATCAAGGACTAGCGAAACACGAGCAGTACTTC. Amino acid sequence: CASSQDQGLAKHEQYF. V gene TRBV4-3 combines with J gene TRBJ2-7, with 9 bases that match TRBD2. V lost 0 bases and J lost 5; bases outside the gene matches: 8. Germline CDR1 and CDR2: LGHNA and YSLEER. The CDR3 is made up of 16 amino acids.

The V call is TRBV27, the J call TRBJ2-1, with 9 positions matching TRBD2. The CDR3 is 20 amino acids. Germline V gives CDR1 MNHEY, CDR2 SMNVEV (reference sequence). The V segment lost 2 bases and the J segment 6 bases; nucleotides outside the gene matches: 20. CDR3 region: CASSLRAGPLAGAVGNEQFF. CDR3 nucleotide sequence: TGTGCCAGCAGTTTACGGGCAGGACCCTTAGCGGGAGCGGTCGGCAATGAGCAGTTCTTC.

This clone was detected once. The chain is built from TRBV28 and TRBJ1-2; 7 positions match TRBD1. The CDR3 is made up of 13 amino acids. The germline gives CDR1 MDHEN, CDR2 SYDVKM. The junction had 3 bases not matched to a gene; V was cut back by 3 bases and J by 5 bases. The chain's CDR3 is CASSFYRGYGYTF. In DNA form, the CDR3 reads TGTGCCAGCAGTTTCTACAGGGGATATGGCTACACCTTC.

This chain uses TRBV19 with TRBJ2-1; 8 bases fit TRBD1. V trimming: 5 bases; J trimming: 3 bases; junction bases outside the gene matches: 6. Germline CDR1 LNHDA, CDR2 SQIVND (reference sequence). CDR3 size: 15 residues. The CDR3 DNA reads as TGTGCCAGTAGTCCAAGACAGGGGAACTACAATGAGCAGTTCTTC. The encoded protein is CASSPRQGNYNEQFF.

The V gene is TRBV18, the J gene TRBJ1-2, with TRBD1 matching 9 bases. The CDR3 runs to 17 residues. V trimming: 3 bases; J trimming: 0 bases; junction bases outside the gene matches: 8. Germline loops: CDR1 KGHSH, CDR2 LQKENI. For the CDR3, the DNA is TGTGCCAGCTCACCGCGAGACAGGGGGACTACTAACTATGGCTACACCTTC. Translation: CASSPRDRGTTNYGYTF.

The count of this clone is one. The CDR3 sequence: CASSVVTGDPGNTIYF. DNA of the CDR3: TGTGCCAGCAGCGTAGTAACAGGCGATCCTGGAAACACCATATATTTT. This chain joins TRBV9 and TRBJ1-3, with TRBD1 as a possible D gene (5 bases). Trimming took 0 bases from V and 2 from J, leaving 12 bases between them. The CDR3 consists of 16 residues. Germline values: CDR1 SGDLS, CDR2 YYNGEE. The full variable domain, completed using reference TRBV9 and TRBJ1-3, is DSGVTQTPKHLITATGQRVTLRCSPRSGDLSVYWYQQSLDQGLQFLIQYYNGEERAKGNILERFSAQQFPDLHSELNLSSLELGDSALYFCASSVVTGDPGNTIYFGEGSWLTVV.

Turning to this clone: A read error may account for a junction end that differs from germline. The chain links TRBV7-7 to TRBJ2-5; the D is unclear. The CDR3 sequence is 14 residues long. CDR1 is SSHAT and CDR2 is FNYEAQ in the germline V gene (reference sequence). CDR3 residues: CASSFSGAQETQYF. Here the CDR3 DNA reads TGTGCTAGCAGCTTCAGTGGAGCCCAAGAGACCCAGTACTTC.

This chain uses TRBV7-2 with TRBJ2-5, with TRBD1 as a possible D gene (6 bases). Germline CDR1 SGHTA, CDR2 FQGNSA. The CDR3 is made up of 14 amino acids. Trimming cost V 4 bases and J 8 bases, with 17 bases left between them. CDR3 coding DNA: TGTGCCAGCAGCTCAGGGGTAGCCACTCAAACCCAGTACTTC. It specifies CASSSGVATQTQYF.

This chain joins TRBV10-3 and TRBJ2-7, with 7 bases that match TRBD1. Germline-derived CDR1 and CDR2 are ENHRY and SYGVKD. The CDR3 loop spans 13 amino acids. Trimming took 5 bases from V and 5 from J; bases not matched to a gene: 6. The CDR3 sequence is CAISSRGHDEQYF. CDR3 sequence (DNA): TGTGCCATCAGTAGTAGGGGGCACGACGAGCAGTACTTC.

This clone was recorded only once. The rearrangement links TRBV6-5 to TRBJ1-5; D gene unclear. The CDR3 has 16 amino acids. Germline V gene lookup returns CDR1 MNHEY and CDR2 SVGAGI. V lost 0 bases to trimming and J lost 1 base, with 10 bases between them. CDR3 sequence: CASSYSNSASNQPQHF. CDR3 sequence (DNA): TGTGCCAGCAGTTACTCGAACTCCGCAAGCAATCAGCCCCAGCATTTT.

The chain is built from TRBV6-5 and TRBJ1-4, with D unresolved. The CDR3 loop spans 14 amino acids. Trimming took 6 bases from V and 8 from J, leaving 16 bases between them. CDR1 and CDR2 (germline): MNHEY, SVGAGI. The CDR3 DNA reads as TGTGCCAGCAGCTGGACTACGGGAGGGGAAAAACTGTTTTTT. Its protein product is CASSWTTGGEKLFF.

The rearrangement uses TRBV11-3 and TRBJ2-1; TRBD2 agrees at 12 bases. V shed 0 bases, J shed 5 bases, and the junction held 5 bases outside the gene matches. The CDR3 extends over 17 amino acids. The germline gives CDR1 SGHNT, CDR2 YENEEA. In nucleotides, the CDR3 is TGTGCCAGCAGCTTAGACCTAGCGGGAGGGCCCCACAATGAGCAGTTCTTC. Protein: CASSLDLAGGPHNEQFF. The full variable domain, its missing parts supplied by reference TRBV11-3 and TRBJ2-1, is EAGVVQSPRYKIIEKKQPVAFWCNPISGHNTLYWYLQNLGQGPELLIRYENEEAVDDSQLPKDRFSAERLKGVDSTLKIQPAELGDSAVYLCASSLDLAGGPHNEQFFGPGTRLTVL.

The chain joins TRBV2 to TRBJ2-7; D remains unclear. Germline lookup yields CDR1 SNHLY and CDR2 FYNNEI. V shed 2 bases and J shed 12 bases, with 14 bases lying between them. CDR3 length equals 12 residues. Here the CDR3 reads CASSESGFVGYF. Written as DNA, the CDR3 is TGTGCCAGCAGTGAATCGGGTTTCGTAGGGTACTTC.

The J gene is TRBJ2-3, the V gene TRBV7-2; D may be TRBD1 (5 bases). Germline CDR1 reads SGHTA; CDR2 reads FQGNSA. The CDR3 length is 14 residues. Trimming stripped 5 bases from V and 3 bases from J, with 12 bases between. The CDR3 DNA reads as TGTGCCAGCAGCCAGGACATAAGAACAGATACGCAGTATTTT. The encoded protein is CASSQDIRTDTQYF.

This clone was found once. The chain carries TRBV28 and TRBJ1-4, with D maybe TRBD1 (6 bases). Germline V gene lookup returns CDR1 MDHEN and CDR2 SYDVKM. The CDR3 contains 13 residues. Trimming stripped 9 bases from V and 6 bases from J, with 14 bases between. CDR3 sequence reads: CASLGAGDEKLFF. CDR3 in DNA: TGTGCCAGTTTGGGGGCAGGGGATGAAAAACTGTTTTTT.

The chain uses TRBV4-1 and TRBJ1-5, with a weak D call TRBD1 (5 bases). V lost 4 bases, J lost 2 bases, and 12 bases lay in between. The CDR3 is 15 amino acids. CDR1 MGHRA and CDR2 YSYEKL come from the germline V gene. CDR3 coding DNA: TGCGCCAGCAGCCCAGGGCTTTTCGGCAATCAGCCCCAGCATTTT. Its protein is CASSPGLFGNQPQHF.

The chain uses TRBV18 and TRBJ2-7, with D maybe TRBD2 (5 bases). The CDR3 contains 13 residues. Per the germline V gene, CDR1 is KGHSH and CDR2 is LQKENI. Trimming stripped 2 bases from V and 5 bases from J, with 10 bases between. The CDR3 coding sequence is TGTGCCAGCTCACCAGGGCTTAGCGACGAGCAGTACTTC. Translated, it gives CASSPGLSDEQYF.

Concerning this clone itself: Other DNA sequences of this sample code for an identical CDR3. V gene TRBV6-2 or TRBV6-3 combines with J gene TRBJ2-1, with no clear D. Germline V lookup: CDR1 MNHEY, CDR2 SVGEGT. Trimming removed 1 base at V and 8 bases at J, with 3 bases between. This CDR3 has 11 residues. The CDR3 loop reads CASSYFDEQFF. CDR3 nucleotide sequence: TGTGCCAGCAGTTACTTCGATGAGCAGTTCTTC.

V is TRBV23-1 and J is TRBJ2-3; 7 bases line up with TRBD1. TRBV23-1 is classed as an ORF, of uncertain function. Trimming at V came to 6 bases and at J to 4 bases, leaving 4 bases not matched to a gene. The CDR3 sequence is 13 residues long. The CDR3 DNA reads TGCGCCAGCAGAAACAGGGGTCCAGATACGCAGTATTTT. As protein: CASRNRGPDTQYF.

J is TRBJ1-5 and V is TRBV7-2, with 9 bases identical to TRBD1. With 1 base clipped from V and 6 bases from J, the junction kept 4 bases outside the gene matches. Germline values: CDR1 SGHTA, CDR2 FQGNSA. The CDR3 spans 15 residues. This CDR3 is CASSLEGDRVQPQHF. CDR3 nucleotides: TGTGCCAGCAGCTTAGAGGGGGACAGGGTTCAGCCCCAGCATTTT.

V and J are TRBV15 and TRBJ2-7; D is ambiguous. CDR1 is LNHNV and CDR2 is YYDKDF in the germline V gene (reference sequence). V was cut by 0 bases and J by 0 bases, with 12 bases left in between. The CDR3 is made up of 16 amino acids. The CDR3 loop reads CATSRDGSSLSYEQYF. CDR3 DNA: TGTGCCACCAGCAGAGATGGTAGCTCCCTCTCCTACGAGCAGTACTTC.